The clone carrying this T cell receptor (beta chain) was seen only a few times. This sample stems from a study of memory CD4+ T cells and cytomegalovirus serostatus. The junction had 7 bases not matched to a gene; V was cut back by 5 bases and J by 3 bases. The CDR3 is 15 amino acids. Germline assignment: CDR1 SGHTA and CDR2 FQGTGA. The data were produced by immunoSEQ multiplex PCR, yet TCRdb's version contains in-frame clones alone and is incomplete. This sample has just over 40,000 clones, with roughly 83% found just once. The sort gate was single viable CD3+CD4+CD8-CD45RO+ cells for memory CD4+ T cells.

The origin of this receptor is an adult in good health and CMV-seronegative. V and J are TRBV7-3 and TRBJ2-1; the match to TRBD2 covers 7 bases. The sequenced sample consisted of memory CD4+ T cells from blood. As DNA, the CDR3 is TGTGCCAGCAGCACCCAGCGGGGTGACTACAATGAGCAGTTCTTC. Encoded protein: CASSTQRGDYNEQFF.